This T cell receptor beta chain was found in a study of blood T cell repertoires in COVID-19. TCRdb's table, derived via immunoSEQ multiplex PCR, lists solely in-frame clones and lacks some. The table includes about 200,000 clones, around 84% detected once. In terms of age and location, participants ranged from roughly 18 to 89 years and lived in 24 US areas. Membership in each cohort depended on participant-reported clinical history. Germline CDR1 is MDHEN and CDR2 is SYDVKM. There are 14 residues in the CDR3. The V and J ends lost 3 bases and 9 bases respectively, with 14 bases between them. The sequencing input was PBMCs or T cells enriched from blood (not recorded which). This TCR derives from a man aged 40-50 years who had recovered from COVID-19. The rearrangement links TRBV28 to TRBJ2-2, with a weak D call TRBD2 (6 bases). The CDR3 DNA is TGTGCCAGCAGTTTGGAGGGGTTGGGCAGGGAGCTGTTTTTT. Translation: CASSLEGLGRELFF.